The clone carrying this T cell receptor beta chain was observed a handful of times. Its antigen is currently unknown. Quantitative molecular-barcoded 5'-RACE generated the TCR beta libraries. TCRdb independently ran MiXCR on the 5' RACE reads; one entry per CDR3 protein. Of 350,000 to 450,000 distinct CDR3 sequences in the sample, 20% to 25% were seen once. These data originate in a study of CD8 T cells in ankylosing spondylitis. Trimming at V came to 4 bases and at J to 9 bases, leaving 4 bases not matched to a gene. The CDR3 extends over 12 amino acids. Germline values: CDR1 SGHDT, CDR2 YYEEEE. Study results and limitations: Prior literature has documented some motif variants in synovial fluid and blood from reactive arthritis. There was a TCR beta motif, made of eight highly homologous variants, that appeared characteristic of ankylosing spondylitis blood.

The TCR was taken from a male donor with ankylosing spondylitis or in good health (not recorded which). The sample taken for sequencing was blood, either unsorted or a sorted T cell fraction (not recorded which). The V call is TRBV5-6, the J call TRBJ2-1; 7 bases align to TRBD1. The CDR3 spells CASSETGTEQFF. In DNA form, the CDR3 reads TGTGCCAGCAGCGAGACAGGGACTGAGCAGTTCTTC.